This TCR beta chain is drawn from a study of graft-versus-host responses after intestinal transplantation. Study-level background: Tacrolimus and steroids were given for around 3 years to all recipients after anti-thymocyte globulin induction.

Study findings and constraints: Researchers found GvH clones in recipient marrow, and some showed up first in ileum or blood.

Sequenced by immunoSEQ multiplex PCR; TCRdb stores in-frame clones only, minus some. The sample comprises over 100,000 clones, approximately 95% of which are singletons, and 3% to 3.5% rests with the top ten. To note about this clone: Its antigen remains unidentified.

Germline V CDR1 and CDR2: SEHNR, FQNEAQ (reference sequence). Trimming cost V 5 bases and J 6 bases, with 14 bases left between them. This CDR3 spans 14 amino acids. V gene TRBV7-9 combines with J gene TRBJ1-5, with D possibly being TRBD1 (6 bases). The clonotype comes from a human donor who received an intestinal transplant. Sample: unstimulated CD8+ T cells sorted from spleen or lymph node cells, taken before intestinal transplant. The CDR3 nucleotides read TGTGCCAGCAGCCTTTCAGGGGTTGCTCAGCCCCAGCATTTT. This codes for CASSLSGVAQPQHF.